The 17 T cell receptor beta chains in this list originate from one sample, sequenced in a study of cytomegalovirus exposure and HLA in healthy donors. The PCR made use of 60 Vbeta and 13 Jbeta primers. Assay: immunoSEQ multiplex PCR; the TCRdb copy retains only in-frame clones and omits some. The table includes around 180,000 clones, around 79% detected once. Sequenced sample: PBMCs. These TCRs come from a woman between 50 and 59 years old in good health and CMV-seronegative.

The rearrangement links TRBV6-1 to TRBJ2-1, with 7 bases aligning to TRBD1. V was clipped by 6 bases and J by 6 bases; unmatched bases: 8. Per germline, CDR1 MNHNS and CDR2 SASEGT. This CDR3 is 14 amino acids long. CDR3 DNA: TGTGCCAGCAGGGGCTTAGGGACAGTCAATGAGCAGTTCTTC. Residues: CASRGLGTVNEQFF.

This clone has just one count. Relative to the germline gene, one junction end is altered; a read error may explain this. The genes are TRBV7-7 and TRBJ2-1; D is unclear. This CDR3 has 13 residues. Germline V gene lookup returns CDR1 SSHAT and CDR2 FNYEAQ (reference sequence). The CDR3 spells CASSRDFNNEQFF. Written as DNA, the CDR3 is TGTGCTAGCAGCCGTGACTTCAACAATGAGCAGTTCTTC.

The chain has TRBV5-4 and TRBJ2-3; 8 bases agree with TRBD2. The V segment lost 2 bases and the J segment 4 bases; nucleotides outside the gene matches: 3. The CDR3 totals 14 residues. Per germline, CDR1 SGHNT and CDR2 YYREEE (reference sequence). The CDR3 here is CASSLGLAPDTQYF. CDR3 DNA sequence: TGTGCCAGCAGCTTAGGACTAGCCCCAGATACGCAGTATTTT.

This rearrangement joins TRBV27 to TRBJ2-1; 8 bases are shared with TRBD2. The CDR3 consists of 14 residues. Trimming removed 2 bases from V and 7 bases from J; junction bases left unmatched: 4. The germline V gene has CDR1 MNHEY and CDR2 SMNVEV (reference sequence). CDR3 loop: CASSLGGRLNEQFF. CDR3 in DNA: TGTGCCAGCAGTTTAGGCGGGAGGTTAAATGAGCAGTTCTTC.

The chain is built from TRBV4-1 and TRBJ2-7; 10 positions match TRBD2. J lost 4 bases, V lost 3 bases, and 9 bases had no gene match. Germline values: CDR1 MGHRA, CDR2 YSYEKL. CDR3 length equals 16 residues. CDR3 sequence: CASSQATSGAFYEQYF. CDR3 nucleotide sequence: TGCGCCAGCAGCCAGGCCACTAGCGGGGCATTTTACGAGCAGTACTTC.

This CDR3 reads CASSPGQLGYGYTF. CDR3 nucleotides: TGTGCCAGCAGCCCGGGACAGTTGGGATATGGCTACACCTTC. The chain has TRBV7-2 and TRBJ1-2; 7 positions agree with TRBD1. CDR3 length equals 14 residues. Unmatched junction bases numbered 8, after V lost 5 bases and J lost 5 bases. CDR1 and CDR2 from the germline V gene are SGHTA and FQGNSA.

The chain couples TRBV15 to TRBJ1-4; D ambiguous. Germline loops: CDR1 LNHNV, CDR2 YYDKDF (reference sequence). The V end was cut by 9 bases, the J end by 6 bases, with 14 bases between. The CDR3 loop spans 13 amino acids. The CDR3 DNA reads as TGTGCCACACAGTTCGGGGATGATGAAAAACTGTTTTTT. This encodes CATQFGDDEKLFF.

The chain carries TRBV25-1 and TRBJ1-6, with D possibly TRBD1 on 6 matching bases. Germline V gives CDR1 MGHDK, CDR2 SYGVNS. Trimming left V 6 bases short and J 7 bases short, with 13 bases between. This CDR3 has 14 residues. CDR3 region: CASRGHPVNSPLHF. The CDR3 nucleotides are TGTGCCAGCAGGGGACATCCGGTCAATTCACCCCTCCACTTT.

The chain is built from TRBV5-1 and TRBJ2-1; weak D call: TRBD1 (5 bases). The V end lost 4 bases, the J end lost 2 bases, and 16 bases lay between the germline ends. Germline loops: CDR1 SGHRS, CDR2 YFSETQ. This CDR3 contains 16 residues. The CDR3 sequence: CASSAPDSLPYNEQFF. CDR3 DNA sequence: TGCGCCAGCAGCGCCCCAGACAGCCTTCCCTACAATGAGCAGTTCTTC. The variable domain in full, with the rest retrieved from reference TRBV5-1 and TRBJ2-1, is KAGVTQTPRYLIKTRGQQVTLSCSPISGHRSVSWYQQTPGQGLQFLFEYFSETQRNKGNFPGRFSGRQFSNSRSEMNVSTLELGDSALYLCASSAPDSLPYNEQFFGPGTRLTVL.

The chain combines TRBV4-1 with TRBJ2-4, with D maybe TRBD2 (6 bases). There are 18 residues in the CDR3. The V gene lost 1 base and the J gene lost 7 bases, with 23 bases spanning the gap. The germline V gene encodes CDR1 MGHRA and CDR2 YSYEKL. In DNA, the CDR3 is TGCGCCAGCAGCCAAGCCCGTTCTCTAGCGCCGGCCTCCAACATTCAGTACTTC. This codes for CASSQARSLAPASNIQYF.

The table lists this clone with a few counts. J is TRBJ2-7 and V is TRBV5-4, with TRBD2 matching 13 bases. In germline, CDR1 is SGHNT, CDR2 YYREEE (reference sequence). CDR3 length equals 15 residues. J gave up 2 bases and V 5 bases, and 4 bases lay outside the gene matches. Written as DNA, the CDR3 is TGTGCCAGCAGAGCCACTAGCGGGGGGGCCTACGAGCAGTACTTC. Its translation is CASRATSGGAYEQYF.

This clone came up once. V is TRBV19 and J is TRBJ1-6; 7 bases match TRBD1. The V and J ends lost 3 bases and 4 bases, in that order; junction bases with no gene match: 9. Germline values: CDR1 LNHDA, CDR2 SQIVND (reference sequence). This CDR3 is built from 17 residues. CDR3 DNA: TGTGCCAGTAGTATGCCGGGACAGCTCCCTTATAATTCACCCCTCCACTTT. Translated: CASSMPGQLPYNSPLHF.

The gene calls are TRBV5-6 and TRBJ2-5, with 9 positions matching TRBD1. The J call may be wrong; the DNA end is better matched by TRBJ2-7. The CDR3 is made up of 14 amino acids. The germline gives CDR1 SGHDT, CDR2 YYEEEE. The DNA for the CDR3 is TGTGCCAGCACGGAACAGGGGGCGAAATACGAGCAGTACTTC. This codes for CASTEQGAKYEQYF.

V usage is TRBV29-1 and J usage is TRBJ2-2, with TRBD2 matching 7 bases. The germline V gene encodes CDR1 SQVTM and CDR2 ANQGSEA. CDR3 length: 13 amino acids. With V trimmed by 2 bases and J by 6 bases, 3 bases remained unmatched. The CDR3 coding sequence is TGCAGCGTTGAACCGACTAGCTCCGGGGAGCTGTTTTTT. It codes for CSVEPTSSGELFF.

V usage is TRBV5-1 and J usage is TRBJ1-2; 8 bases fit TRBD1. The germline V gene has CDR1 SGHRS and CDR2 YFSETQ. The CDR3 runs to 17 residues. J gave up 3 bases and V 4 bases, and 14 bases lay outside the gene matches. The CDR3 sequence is CASSGWTGIRVDYGYTF. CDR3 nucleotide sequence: TGCGCCAGCAGCGGATGGACAGGGATTAGGGTGGACTATGGCTACACCTTC.

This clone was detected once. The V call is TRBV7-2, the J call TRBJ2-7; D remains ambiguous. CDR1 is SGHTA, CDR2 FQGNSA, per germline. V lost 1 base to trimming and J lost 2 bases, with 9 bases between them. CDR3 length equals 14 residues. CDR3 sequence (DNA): TGTGCCAGCAGCTTAGTAGGAGCCACCTACGAGCAGTACTTC. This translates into CASSLVGATYEQYF.

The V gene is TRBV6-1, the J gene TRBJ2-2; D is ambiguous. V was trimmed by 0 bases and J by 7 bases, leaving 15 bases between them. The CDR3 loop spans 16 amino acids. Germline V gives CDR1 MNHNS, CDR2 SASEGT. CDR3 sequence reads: CASSEARMRLSGELFF. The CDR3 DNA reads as TGTGCCAGCAGTGAAGCGCGCATGAGGTTGAGCGGGGAGCTGTTTTTT.